This section outlines one TCR beta chain sequence together with its context. Its antigen is as yet unknown. Libraries were prepared by immunoSEQ multiplex PCR; TCRdb keeps only in-frame clonotypes and omits some of them. Of some 170,000 clones detected, approximately 84% appear once; the ten largest clones hold about a tenth. The source of the sample is a study of cytomegalovirus exposure and HLA in healthy donors. Overall study: A subsequent analysis stated that the 120 or so validation repertoires were run on the same platform as the approximately 610 first-cohort repertoires. Whole-study results and caveats: A few CMV-associated chains were confirmed in vitro to be specific for CMV antigens.

V was cut by 9 bases and J by 7 bases, with 13 bases left in between. CDR1 SNHLY and CDR2 FYNNEI come from the germline V gene. This CDR3 is 12 amino acids long. This chain uses TRBV2 with TRBJ2-1; D uncertain. This TCR came from a young man in good health and CMV-seropositive. Sequencing used PBMCs. CDR3 protein: CARAGLKNEQFF. For the CDR3, the DNA is TGTGCCAGGGCAGGCTTGAAGAATGAGCAGTTCTTC.